This T cell receptor beta chain came from a study of T cell responses to AZD1222 COVID-19 vaccine. General study results and limits: AZD1222 recipients seropositive at baseline numbered only five or six. Researchers report vaccine-associated CD4 TCRs spanning spike, with dominance at 160-218 and 743-854.

Profiling relied on immunoSEQ multiplex PCR, and the TCRdb table lists in-frame clones only, not all of them. The data show some 120,000 clones, 75% to 95% seen once. About this clone: Its specificity is not known.

Trimming cost V 0 bases and J 7 bases, with 10 bases left between them. This CDR3 is 13 amino acids long. Germline assignment: CDR1 SGHTA and CDR2 FQGNSA. The chain joins TRBV7-2 to TRBJ2-7; unclear D gene. The sequence was obtained from an adult who received the MenACWY meningococcal vaccine as a control. The material was peripheral blood, obtained 28 days after the second dose of the MenACWY control vaccine. The CDR3 here is CASSLAGGSEQYF. For the CDR3, the DNA is TGTGCCAGCAGCTTAGCGGGCGGTTCGGAGCAGTACTTC.